This T cell receptor beta chain was retrieved from a study of CD8 T cells in Susac syndrome. The CDR3 is 16 residues long. J lost 6 bases, V lost 0 bases, and 8 bases had no gene match. Germline CDR1 reads LGHNA; CDR2 reads YSLEER. CD8+ and CD4+ T cells from blood underwent TCR beta sequencing. TEMRA cells were enriched by FACS, and CD4+ and CD8+ T cells were negatively isolated. Reverse transcription of about 0.5 to 1 ug RNA was carried out with random hexamers. An immunoSEQ multiplex PCR amplified TCR beta CDR3 over 54 Vbeta and 13 Jbeta. TCRdb redid the calling of the immunoSEQ multiplex PCR reads with MiXCR, one entry per CDR3 protein. The profile covers 180,000 or so distinct CDR3 sequences, with around 94% appearing a single time and roughly 0.15% taken by the ten largest. Overall study findings and caveats: The study admitted that it had a relatively small number of individuals in its TCR sequencing and HLA analysis.

Comment on this clonotype: Its antigen is unknown.

The rearrangement uses TRBV4-3 and TRBJ2-1, with 7 bases identical to TRBD2. Specimen: CD4+ T cells from PBMCs. The clonotype originates from a human donor in good health. The CDR3 loop reads CASSQDGGGSFNEQFF. CDR3 coding DNA: TGCGCCAGCAGCCAAGATGGGGGGGGGAGCTTCAATGAGCAGTTCTTC.